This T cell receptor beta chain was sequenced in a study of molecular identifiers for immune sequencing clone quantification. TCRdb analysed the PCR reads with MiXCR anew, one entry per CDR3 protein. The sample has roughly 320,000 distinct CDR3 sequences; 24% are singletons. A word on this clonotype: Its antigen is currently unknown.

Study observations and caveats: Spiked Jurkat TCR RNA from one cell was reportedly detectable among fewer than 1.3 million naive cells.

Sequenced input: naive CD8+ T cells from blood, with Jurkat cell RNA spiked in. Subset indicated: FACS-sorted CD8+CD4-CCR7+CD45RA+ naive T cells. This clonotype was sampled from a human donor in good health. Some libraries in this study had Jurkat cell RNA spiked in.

The CDR3 bases are TGTGCCAGCAGTGCGGACAGGGGTAGGTACGAGCAGTACTTC. The encoded protein is CASSADRGRYEQYF. V is TRBV27 and J is TRBJ2-7; the match to TRBD1 covers 9 bases. V lost 5 bases, J lost 4 bases, and 6 bases stayed unmatched. Germline V gene data show CDR1 as MNHEY and CDR2 as SMNVEV (reference sequence). This CDR3 is 14 amino acids long.